A selection of T cell receptor beta chains follows, all from one sample in a study of Graves' ophthalmopathy and Graves' hyperthyroidism. TCRdb called the multiplex PCR reads again in MiXCR, with one record for every CDR3 protein. This sample has over a million distinct CDR3 sequences, with roughly 35% found just once. Sequencing input: peripheral blood or thyroid tissue (not recorded which). Receptor source: an adult man with Graves' hyperthyroidism. CDR3s include the opening cysteine and the closing phenylalanine or tryptophan. A D gene is named only where the DNA matches it firmly. Clone size is stated in some rows and not others, as once, few, many or a class when expanded.

size,J,length,D,V,CDR3,DNA
many,TRBJ1-4,13,-,TRBV2,CASQLPLEEKLFF,TGTGCCAGCCAGTTACCCCTGGAGGAAAAACTGTTTTTT
many,TRBJ1-5,13,TRBD1,TRBV6-2/TRBV6-3,CASTDRGNQPQHF,TGTGCCAGCACCGACAGGGGCAATCAGCCCCAGCATTTT
-,TRBJ2-7,15,-,TRBV4-2,CASSQESRGNYEQYF,TGTGCCAGCAGCCAAGAGTCGCGAGGGAACTACGAGCAGTACTTC
-,TRBJ1-6,13,-,TRBV10-2,CASREVVDSPLHF,TGCGCCAGCAGGGAAGTTGTAGATTCACCCCTCCACTTT
few,TRBJ1-2,14,TRBD1,TRBV6-5,CASSYQGGSRGYTF,TGTGCCAGCAGTTACCAGGGGGGTTCGAGGGGCTACACCTTC
-,TRBJ2-7,15,-,TRBV2,CASSGTDRSSYEQYF,TGTGCCAGCAGTGGGACAGATCGTAGCTCCTACGAGCAGTACTTC
many,TRBJ1-6,14,-,TRBV5-8,CASSFGSYNSPLHF,TGTGCCAGCAGCTTCGGGAGCTATAATTCACCCCTCCACTTT
-,TRBJ2-7,14,TRBD2,TRBV10-3,CARNRGGSSYEQYF,TGTGCTAGGAATAGAGGCGGGAGCTCCTACGAGCAGTACTTC
-,TRBJ1-1,14,TRBD1,TRBV4-1,CASLNRDRGTEAFF,TGTGCCAGCTTAAACCGGGACAGGGGCACTGAAGCTTTCTTT
-,TRBJ2-5,12,-,TRBV29-1,CSVVGPGQTQYF,TGCAGCGTTGTAGGACCAGGGCAGACCCAGTACTTC
-,TRBJ2-7,16,TRBD1,TRBV6-5,CASSYTDRGPSYEQYF,TGTGCCAGCAGTTACACCGACAGGGGTCCGTCCTACGAGCAGTACTTC
-,TRBJ2-5,14,-,TRBV28,CASSPNSYQETQYF,TGTGCCAGCAGTCCCAACAGTTACCAAGAGACCCAGTACTTC
few,TRBJ1-4,18,-,TRBV7-9,CASSLDSWFSGGGEKLFF,TGTGCCAGCAGCTTAGACAGTTGGTTTTCCGGGGGAGGCGAAAAACTGTTTTTT